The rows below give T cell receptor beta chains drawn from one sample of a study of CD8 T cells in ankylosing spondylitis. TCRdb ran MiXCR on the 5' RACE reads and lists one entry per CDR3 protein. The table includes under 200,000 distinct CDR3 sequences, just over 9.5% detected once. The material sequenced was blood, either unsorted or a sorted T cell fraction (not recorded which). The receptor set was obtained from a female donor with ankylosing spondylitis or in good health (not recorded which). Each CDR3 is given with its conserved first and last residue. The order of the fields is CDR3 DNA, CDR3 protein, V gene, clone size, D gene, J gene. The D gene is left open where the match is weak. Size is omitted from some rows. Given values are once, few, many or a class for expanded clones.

TGTGCCAGCAGCGTAGCCCCGGGTGAGCATTACGAGCAGTACTTC | CASSVAPGEHYEQYF | TRBV9 | . | . | TRBJ2-7
TGTGCCAGCAGCGGGACAGGGGGCGGGAGCACAGATACGCAGTATTTT | CASSGTGGGSTDTQYF | TRBV9 | . | TRBD1 | TRBJ2-3
TGTGCCAGCAGCACGACAGGGTATAATTCACCCCTCCACTTT | CASSTTGYNSPLHF | TRBV11-2 | many | TRBD1 | TRBJ1-6
TGCAGCGCAGAGAGGAAGGCCGGGGAGCTGTTTTTT | CSAERKAGELFF | TRBV29-1 | many | . | TRBJ2-2
TGTGCCAGCAGTTTTGAGAACACTGAAGCTTTCTTT | CASSFENTEAFF | TRBV28 | . | . | TRBJ1-1
TGTGCCGGCGGGACAGCGGCCTACGAGCAGTACTTC | CAGGTAAYEQYF | TRBV30 | . | . | TRBJ2-7
TGCGCCAGCAGCACCCCGGGACGGGACAAAACGCAGTATTTT | CASSTPGRDKTQYF | TRBV5-1 | many | . | TRBJ2-3
TGTGCCAGCAGCCTTAGCGGGGGGGGATCCTACAATGAGCAGTTCTTC | CASSLSGGGSYNEQFF | TRBV7-9 | few | TRBD2 | TRBJ2-1
TGTGCCAGCAGCGCCACTCTAACTAGCGGCAATGAGCAGTTCTTC | CASSATLTSGNEQFF | TRBV9 | once | TRBD2 | TRBJ2-1
TGTGCCAGCCGGGCAGGGGGTTCCTACGAGCAGTACTTC | CASRAGGSYEQYF | TRBV7-2 | . | TRBD1 | TRBJ2-7
TGTCTCACCAGTGATTTGAAGGAGCAGTTCTTC | CLTSDLKEQFF | TRBV24-1 | . | . | TRBJ2-1
TGTGCCAGCAGCTTAGTTCTCGGTGAGCAGTTCTTC | CASSLVLGEQFF | TRBV11-2 | few | . | TRBJ2-1